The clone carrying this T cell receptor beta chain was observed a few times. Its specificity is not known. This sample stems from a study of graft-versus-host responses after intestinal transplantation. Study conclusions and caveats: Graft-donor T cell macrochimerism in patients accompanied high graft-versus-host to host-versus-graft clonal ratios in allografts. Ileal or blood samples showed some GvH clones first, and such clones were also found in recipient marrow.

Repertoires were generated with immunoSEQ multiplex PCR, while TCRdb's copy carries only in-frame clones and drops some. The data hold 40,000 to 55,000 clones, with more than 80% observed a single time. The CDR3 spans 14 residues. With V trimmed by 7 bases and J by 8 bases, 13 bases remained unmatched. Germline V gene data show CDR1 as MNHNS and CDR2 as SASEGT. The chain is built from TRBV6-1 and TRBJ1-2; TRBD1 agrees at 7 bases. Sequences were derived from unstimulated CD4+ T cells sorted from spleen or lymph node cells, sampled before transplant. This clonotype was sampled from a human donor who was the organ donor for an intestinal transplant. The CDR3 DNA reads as TGTGCCAGCAACCAAAGAACAGGGGTTTTCGGCTACACCTTC. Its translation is CASNQRTGVFGYTF.